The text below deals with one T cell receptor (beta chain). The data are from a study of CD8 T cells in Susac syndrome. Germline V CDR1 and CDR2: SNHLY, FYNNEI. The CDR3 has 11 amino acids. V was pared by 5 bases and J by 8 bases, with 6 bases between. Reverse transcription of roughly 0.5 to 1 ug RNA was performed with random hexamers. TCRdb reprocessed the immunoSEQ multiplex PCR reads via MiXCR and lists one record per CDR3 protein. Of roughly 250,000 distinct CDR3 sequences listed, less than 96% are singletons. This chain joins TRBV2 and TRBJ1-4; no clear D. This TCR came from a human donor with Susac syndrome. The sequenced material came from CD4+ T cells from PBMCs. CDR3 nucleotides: TGTGCCAGCAGTTACGCCGAAAAACTGTTTTTT. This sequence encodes CASSYAEKLFF.